The 26 T cell receptor beta chains in this list originate from one sample, sequenced in a study of regulatory T cells in long-lasting Graves disease. Time point defined: persistent/refractory GD, antithyroid drugs over 5 years with positive TRAb. Generation of the TCR library employed RNA extracted from PBMCs. Arm-PCR of CDR3 regions and iRepertoire HTBI primers were used to build TCR beta libraries. TCRdb used MiXCR to reprocess the multiplex PCR reads, holding one entry per CDR3 protein. The table has roughly 500,000 distinct CDR3 sequences, about 22% seen once. The sample here was peripheral blood mononuclear cells (PBMCs), taken when the disease was refractory, from a patient treated with antithyroid drugs. All receptors come from a female donor with Graves disease.

This clonotype was observed a handful of times. This chain uses TRBV30 with TRBJ2-7; 9 bases align to TRBD1. J gave up 4 bases and V 8 bases, and 6 bases lay outside the gene matches. The CDR3 spans 12 residues. The germline V gene encodes CDR1 GTSNPN and CDR2 SVGIG (reference sequence). The CDR3 DNA reads TGTGCCGCTACAGGGGGCGGATACGAGCAGTACTTC. Translating it yields CAATGGGYEQYF.

This clonotype was seen many times. The V call is TRBV30, the J call TRBJ2-5; no clear D gene. Germline V gene sequence: CDR1 GTSNPN, CDR2 SVGIG (reference sequence). The CDR3 is 13 amino acids. V lost 2 bases, J lost 5 bases, and 12 bases lay in between. CDR3 DNA sequence: TGTGCCTGGAGTTGGGGAATCCGGGAGACCCAGTACTTC. Translating it yields CAWSWGIRETQYF.

Only one count was recorded for this clonotype. A junction end diverges from the germline sequence, so it may reflect a read error. The chain carries TRBV27 and TRBJ1-5; possibly TRBD1 for D (6 bases). The CDR3 spans 15 residues. Per germline, CDR1 MNHEY and CDR2 SMNVEV (reference sequence). The CDR3 here is CASRGLGTPNQPPHF. CDR3 DNA: TGTGCCAGCAGAGGCCTTGGGACACCTAATCAGCCCCCGCATTTT.

This chain connects TRBV14 to TRBJ1-6; D is undetermined. CDR1 SGHDN and CDR2 FVKESK come from the germline V gene. The CDR3 loop spans 16 amino acids. The V end lost 2 bases, the J end lost 6 bases, and 14 bases lay between the germline ends. CDR3 sequence: CASSQMGNGPNSPLHF. CDR3 DNA: TGTGCCAGCAGCCAAATGGGGAATGGGCCTAATTCACCCCTCCACTTT.

There are many counts of this clonotype. The gene calls are TRBV12-3 or TRBV12-4 and TRBJ1-5, with D maybe TRBD1 (5 bases). Trimming pared 3 bases from V and 4 bases from J, leaving 10 bases between. CDR3 length: 14 amino acids. In DNA form, the CDR3 reads TGTGCCAGCAGTTTTTCAGGGTTAAATCAGCCCCAGCATTTT. It specifies CASSFSGLNQPQHF.

This clonotype was detected ten times or more. The chain uses TRBV12-3 or TRBV12-4 and TRBJ1-6, with TRBD1 matching over 8 bases. Trimming cost V 2 bases and J 8 bases; bases outside gene matches: 5. The CDR3 runs 15 residues. In DNA form, the CDR3 reads TGTGCCAGCAGTTTAAGTCCAGGGGGCGATTCACCCCTCCACTTT. Amino acid sequence: CASSLSPGGDSPLHF.

Many counts were recorded for this clonotype. The chain has TRBV13 and TRBJ1-5, with TRBD1 as a possible D gene (5 bases). CDR1 is PRHDT and CDR2 is FYEKMQ in the germline V gene (reference sequence). The CDR3 is made up of 15 amino acids. V was clipped by 0 bases and J by 5 bases, with 11 bases between them. CDR3 DNA sequence: TGTGCCAGCAGCTTAGGCCGAGGGGCCGATCAGCCCCAGCATTTT. Protein sequence: CASSLGRGADQPQHF.

This clonotype has ten or more counts. The V call is TRBV5-1, the J call TRBJ1-5; D may be TRBD1 (6 bases). V lost 3 bases and J lost 5, with 9 bases in between. Germline loops: CDR1 SGHRS, CDR2 YFSETQ. The CDR3 has 13 amino acids. The CDR3 is CASSSGEDQPQHF. CDR3 nucleotides: TGCGCCAGCAGCTCAGGGGAGGATCAGCCCCAGCATTTT.

This clonotype has a handful of counts. The chain uses TRBV28 and TRBJ2-2; maybe TRBD1 (6 bases). Germline CDR1 reads MDHEN; CDR2 reads SYDVKM. The CDR3 length is 14 residues. V was shortened by 7 bases and J by 0 bases, with 9 bases between the two germline ends. CDR3 sequence (DNA): TGTGCCAGCACCAGACAGGCGAACACCGGGGAGCTGTTTTTT. Its protein is CASTRQANTGELFF.

The count of this clonotype is one. V and J are TRBV19 and TRBJ2-5; TRBD2 agrees at 7 bases. The trim removed 10 bases at V and 4 bases at J, leaving 9 bases unmatched. The CDR3 runs 13 residues. Germline-derived CDR1 and CDR2 are LNHDA and SQIVND (reference sequence). CDR3 residues: CATLGGNGETQYF. CDR3 in DNA: TGTGCCACCCTCGGGGGGAATGGAGAGACCCAGTACTTC.

V is TRBV5-1 and J is TRBJ1-5, with D unclear. This CDR3 has 16 residues. Germline values: CDR1 SGHRS, CDR2 YFSETQ. Trimming shortened V by 0 bases and J by 2 bases, and 12 bases separated the two germline ends. CDR3 coding DNA: TGCGCCAGCAGCTTGGAAGGGAGGTCGGGCAATCAGCCCCAGCATTTT. Translating it yields CASSLEGRSGNQPQHF.

This clonotype came up many times. The chain joins TRBV6-1 to TRBJ2-7, with D uncertain. This CDR3 is built from 18 residues. The V and J ends lost 6 bases and 0 bases respectively, with 24 bases between them. Germline assignment: CDR1 MNHNS and CDR2 SASEGT. For the CDR3, the DNA is TGTGCCAGCAGCAATGAGGTAGCTTTGGGTAGAAGCTCCTACGAGCAGTACTTC. This translates into CASSNEVALGRSSYEQYF.

This rearrangement joins TRBV5-5 to TRBJ2-5; possibly TRBD1 for D (6 bases). Deletions cut 1 base from V and 4 bases from J, with 17 bases between. Germline lookup yields CDR1 SGHKS and CDR2 YYEKEE (reference sequence). The CDR3 has 16 amino acids. The CDR3 spells CASSLRSGAIGETQYF. The CDR3 nucleotides are TGTGCCAGCAGCTTGAGATCAGGGGCGATTGGAGAGACCCAGTACTTC.

The genes are TRBV5-1 and TRBJ2-5; maybe TRBD2 (6 bases). The CDR3 has 14 amino acids. V lost 0 bases, J lost 5 bases, and 11 bases lay in between. Germline CDR1 and CDR2: SGHRS and YFSETQ. The CDR3 bases are TGCGCCAGCAGCTTGGGTAGCGCGGGGGAGACCCAGTACTTC. Its translation is CASSLGSAGETQYF.

This clonotype was observed a few times. One junction end disagrees with the germline gene, perhaps due to a read error. This chain joins TRBV12-3 or TRBV12-4 and TRBJ1-6, with 7 positions matching TRBD1. This CDR3 region has 14 residues. The CDR3 bases are TGTGCCGGCAGTCCGGGACAGCTTAATTCACCCCTCCACTTT. Translating it yields CAGSPGQLNSPLHF.

This clonotype was seen repeatedly, ten times or more. This chain uses TRBV12-3 or TRBV12-4 with TRBJ2-7; tentative D call: TRBD1 (6 bases). Trimming removed 3 bases from V and 0 bases from J, with 9 bases in between. The CDR3 length is 14 residues. In DNA, the CDR3 is TGTGCCAGCAGTTTCGGACAGTCCTCCTACGAGCAGTACTTC. The encoded protein is CASSFGQSSYEQYF.

This clonotype was seen many times. The genes are TRBV29-1 and TRBJ2-4; a weak D match, TRBD2 (6 bases). V dropped 3 bases and J dropped 8 bases, with 11 bases sitting between them. The germline V gene has CDR1 SQVTM and CDR2 ANQGSEA. There are 12 residues in the CDR3. The CDR3 is CSVETGSDIQYF. The CDR3 coding sequence is TGCAGCGTTGAGACCGGGAGTGACATTCAGTACTTC.

The chain combines TRBV24-1 with TRBJ1-5; TRBD1 agrees at 7 bases. V lost 4 bases, J lost 9 bases, and 5 bases stayed unmatched. The CDR3 is 13 residues long. CDR1 and CDR2 (germline): KGHDR, SFDVKD. In nucleotides, the CDR3 is TGTGCCACCAGTGAAAGGGGGCGCCGGCCCCAGCATTTT. Its translation is CATSERGRRPQHF.

This chain joins TRBV7-9 and TRBJ1-3; unclear D gene. The germline CDR1 and CDR2 sequences are SEHNR and FQNEAQ (reference sequence). The CDR3 is 15 amino acids. Trimming took off 3 bases at V and 0 bases at J, with 9 bases between the two ends. DNA for the CDR3: TGTGCCAGCAGCTTCGACATACCCTCTGGAAACACCATATATTTT. Its translation is CASSFDIPSGNTIYF.

In this sample, this clonotype turned up a few times. CDR3 nucleotide sequence: TGTGCCAGCAGACAGGGACAGGTGAACACTGAAGCTTTCTTT. Translation: CASRQGQVNTEAFF. This chain links TRBV7-2 with TRBJ1-1, with TRBD1 matching over 8 bases. Germline loops: CDR1 SGHTA, CDR2 FQGNSA. Unmatched junction bases numbered 3, after V lost 6 bases and J lost 0 bases. The CDR3 is 14 amino acids.

This clonotype was found a few times. This chain joins TRBV20-1 and TRBJ2-2; 16 bases align to TRBD2. The germline CDR1 and CDR2 sequences are DFQATT and SNEGSKA (reference sequence). The V segment lost 3 bases and the J segment 1 base; nucleotides outside the gene matches: 2. This CDR3 contains 17 residues. The DNA of the CDR3 is TGCAGTGCTAGGGGACTAGCGGGAGGGGGGAACACCGGGGAGCTGTTTTTT. This encodes CSARGLAGGGNTGELFF.

Comment on this clonotype: This sequence may be a read error, since a much larger clone differs from it by one base. This chain joins TRBV6-2 or TRBV6-3 and TRBJ1-2; no definite D call. The V gene's germline CDR1 is MNHEY and CDR2 SVGEGT. CDR3 length equals 13 residues. CDR3 sequence (DNA): TGTGCCAACAGTGACCCCTCAGGCTATGGCTACACCTTC. It yields the protein CANSDPSGYGYTF.

The table lists this clonotype with many counts. The genes are TRBV28 and TRBJ1-2, with D maybe TRBD1 (5 bases). Trimming left V 3 bases short and J 4 bases short, with 15 bases between. There are 15 residues in the CDR3. CDR1 and CDR2 from the germline V gene are MDHEN and SYDVKM. CDR3 sequence reads: CASSFEEGFGYGYTF. The CDR3 DNA reads TGTGCCAGCAGTTTCGAGGAGGGGTTTGGCTATGGCTACACCTTC.

Concerning this clonotype itself: A far larger clone is just one base off, so this is likely a read error. This chain links TRBV11-2 with TRBJ2-7; tentative D call: TRBD2 (6 bases). CDR3 length: 11 amino acids. The germline gives CDR1 SGHAT, CDR2 FQNNGV. CDR3 amino acids: CACSSGDEQYF. CDR3 nucleotides: TGTGCCTGCAGCTCGGGGGACGAGCAGTACTTC.

The V and J genes are TRBV10-3 and TRBJ2-2; 8 nucleotides agree with TRBD1. The CDR3 covers 14 residues. Germline CDR1 is ENHRY and CDR2 is SYGVKD. Trimming cost V 6 bases and J 5 bases; bases outside gene matches: 5. DNA of the CDR3: TGTGCCATCAGGGGACAGGCGGTGACCGGGGAGCTGTTTTTT. The encoded protein is CAIRGQAVTGELFF.

Here the CDR3 DNA reads TGTGCCTGGAGTCGAGCGGGAGGCACGTACGAGCAGTACTTC. It encodes CAWSRAGGTYEQYF. The chain combines TRBV30 with TRBJ2-7, with 9 bases fitting TRBD2. The CDR3 is 14 residues long. Per the germline V gene, CDR1 is GTSNPN and CDR2 is SVGIG (reference sequence). V was clipped by 2 bases and J by 4 bases; unmatched bases: 6.